Presented here are 9 T cell receptor beta chains from one specimen sequenced in a study of post-analysis software for immune sequencing data. The study, taken as a whole, reports: When patients were compared with controls, 4 or 5 TRBV segments were more frequent, TRBV5-6, TRBV5-1 and TRBV20-1 among them.

Their antigens remain unidentified. The TCR beta cDNA libraries carried unique molecular identifiers. One entry per CDR3 protein, called by TCRdb with MiXCR from the PCR reads. The table lists 350,000 to 500,000 distinct CDR3 sequences, approximately 37% of them singletons. Sequencing was performed on blood. These receptor sequences come from a girl aged 2 to 10 with multiple sclerosis.

A few counts support this clonotype. The chain carries TRBV12-3 or TRBV12-4 and TRBJ2-7; 7 positions match TRBD2. J gave up 4 bases and V 7 bases, and 13 bases lay outside the gene matches. This CDR3 comprises 15 residues. The chain's CDR3 is CASTQWAGAGYEQYF. CDR3 in DNA: TGTGCCAGCACCCAGTGGGCGGGAGCGGGTTACGAGCAGTACTTC.

V is TRBV6-1 and J is TRBJ2-7; D is perhaps TRBD1 or TRBD2 (5 bases each). There are 16 residues in the CDR3. Trimming removed 4 bases at V and 2 bases at J, with 18 bases between. Per germline, CDR1 MNHNS and CDR2 SASEGT. The CDR3 DNA is TGTGCCAGCAGTGGCTACCCGGGGCGCGGCACCTACGAGCAGTACTTC. Translation gives CASSGYPGRGTYEQYF.

The chain combines TRBV28 with TRBJ1-5; 8 bases are shared with TRBD1. This CDR3 has 21 residues. Germline V CDR1 and CDR2: MDHEN, SYDVKM. V dropped 4 bases and J dropped 0; count of bases not matched to a gene: 20. The CDR3 sequence: CASSWALNRLTGEDSNQPQHF. In DNA form, the CDR3 reads TGTGCCAGCAGTTGGGCCCTAAATAGACTGACAGGGGAGGATAGCAATCAGCCCCAGCATTTT.

This clonotype showed up just a few times. The chain employs TRBV7-3 and TRBJ2-2; perhaps TRBD1 as D (6 bases). The CDR3 runs 13 residues. Germline-derived CDR1 and CDR2 are SGHTA and FQGTGA. With 5 bases removed from V and 5 bases from J, the gap between germline ends came to 9 bases. CDR3 in DNA: TGTGCCAGCAGCACAGGGATTACCGGGGAGCTGTTTTTT. It yields the protein CASSTGITGELFF.

Comment on this clonotype: One end of the junction does not line up with germline, which may come from a read error. The V gene is TRBV27, the J gene TRBJ1-2; D is unresolved. The CDR3 is 15 amino acids. CDR1 is MNHEY, CDR2 SMNVEV, per germline (reference sequence). DNA for the CDR3: TGTGCCAGCAGGCTCCGGGTTGGGCTTAACTATGGCCACACCTTC. This sequence encodes CASRLRVGLNYGHTF.

The V gene is TRBV5-1, the J gene TRBJ2-1; the match to TRBD2 covers 14 bases. The CDR3 spans 16 residues. Germline V gene sequence: CDR1 SGHRS, CDR2 YFSETQ. Trimming removed 4 bases from V and 7 bases from J; junction bases left unmatched: 7. This CDR3 reads CASSTGTSGSTNEQFF. The CDR3 nucleotides are TGCGCCAGCAGCACCGGGACTAGCGGGAGTACAAATGAGCAGTTCTTC.

The V gene is TRBV30, the J gene TRBJ2-7; D gene ambiguous. CDR3 length: 13 residues. V dropped 0 bases and J dropped 1 base, with 7 bases sitting between them. Germline loops: CDR1 GTSNPN, CDR2 SVGIG (reference sequence). The CDR3 sequence is CAWSVDSSYEQYF. CDR3 coding DNA: TGTGCCTGGAGTGTAGATTCTTCCTACGAGCAGTACTTC.

The chain couples TRBV7-6 to TRBJ2-3; 8 positions agree with TRBD2. Germline trimming cut 4 bases from V and 5 bases from J; bases unmatched to any gene: 14. There are 17 residues in the CDR3. Germline assignment: CDR1 SGHVS and CDR2 FNYEAQ. The CDR3 DNA sequence: TGTGCCAGCAGCTCCGGACTAGCCGCTAAAGAGTTAGATACGCAGTATTTT. This codes for CASSSGLAAKELDTQYF.

This clonotype was picked up a small number of times. The gene calls are TRBV27 and TRBJ2-1, with a possible D match to TRBD2 (6 bases). The length of the CDR3 is 13 residues. Germline lookup yields CDR1 MNHEY and CDR2 SMNVEV (reference sequence). V lost 6 bases, J lost 4 bases, and 10 bases lay in between. In nucleotides, the CDR3 is TGTGCCAGCAGGGGGGGATCTTACAATGAGCAGTTCTTC. Translated, it gives CASRGGSYNEQFF.